The clone carrying this TCR beta chain was detected only a few times. Its antigen is undetermined. The CDR3 is made up of 14 amino acids. Trimming removed 4 bases at V and 8 bases at J, with 17 bases between. Germline lookup yields CDR1 SQVTM and CDR2 ANQGSEA. Then a second PCR, running roughly 7 to 11 cycles, was carried out with a sample-barcoded 5' primer and a J-beta primer mix. Unique molecular identifiers of 12 random nucleotides labeled each cDNA. TCRdb independently ran MiXCR on the 5' RACE reads; one entry per CDR3 protein. The data contain about 1.8 million distinct CDR3 sequences, around 50% of them seen just once; the ten biggest clones take up over 2%. This sample stems from a study of blood T cells in healthy people across ages. Overall study results and limits: Unknown CMV status may confound age-related changes in expanded clones.

This receptor was obtained from a woman in her thirties or forties in good health. The rearrangement links TRBV29-1 to TRBJ1-4; D unresolved. Sequenced input: blood. The CDR3 DNA sequence: TGCAGCGTTGTGGAGGGCCTTCGGCGGGAAAAACTGTTTTTT. Protein sequence: CSVVEGLRREKLFF.